This T cell receptor (beta chain) originates from a study of cytomegalovirus exposure and HLA in healthy donors. Study as a whole: A later analysis reported the same platform for the roughly 120 validation repertoires and the approximately 700 first-cohort repertoires.

The protocol was immunoSEQ multiplex PCR, while the TCRdb copy is restricted to in-frame clones and leaves out a portion. The sample contains under 150,000 clones, just over 90% of which appear only once. About this clone itself: Its specificity is not known.

The V end lost 3 bases, the J end lost 3 bases, and 15 bases lay between the germline ends. Germline V lookup: CDR1 SGDLS, CDR2 YYNGEE. CDR3 length equals 16 residues. Whole-study results and caveats: The study listed some 160 cytomegalovirus-associated TCR beta chains. The TCR clusters that emerged in the first cohort tended, a later analysis found, to co-occur in the 120 or so validation repertoires. Specific recognition of CMV antigens was confirmed in vitro for a few chains (all CMV-associated).

V gene TRBV9 combines with J gene TRBJ1-4, with a possible D match to TRBD1 (6 bases). The sequenced sample consisted of PBMCs. This TCR derives from a man younger than 30 in good health and CMV-seronegative. CDR3 nucleotides: TGTGCCAGCAGCGCCATGGGGGGGGCCCCTAATGAAAAACTGTTTTTT. Protein product: CASSAMGGAPNEKLFF. Using reference TRBV9 and TRBJ1-4 for the parts outside the CDR3, the full variable domain is DSGVTQTPKHLITATGQRVTLRCSPRSGDLSVYWYQQSLDQGLQFLIQYYNGEERAKGNILERFSAQQFPDLHSELNLSSLELGDSALYFCASSAMGGAPNEKLFFGSGTQLSVL.